This record concerns one T cell receptor beta chain sequence. What it binds is not known. This entry comes from a study of Tregs in tolerant kidney transplant recipients. Overall study results and limits: The small number of patients limits these findings pending further validation. This study did not directly address biological reproducibility.

Some clones are missing from TCRdb's copy, which holds only in-frame ones; the method was immunoSEQ multiplex PCR. The sample shows 100,000 to 120,000 clones, around 90% of them seen only once. Sample: CD4+ T cells from blood, taken before the transplant. This receptor was obtained from a human donor who received a combined kidney and bone marrow transplant.

The DNA for the CDR3 is TGTGCCACCCTGACAGCCAACACTGAAGCTTTCTTT. This codes for CATLTANTEAFF. The chain recombines TRBV28 with TRBJ1-1; a possible D gene is TRBD1 (5 bases). From germline, CDR1 is MDHEN and CDR2 SYDVKM. The CDR3 contains 12 residues. Trimming removed 10 bases from V and 2 bases from J, with 11 bases in between.